Listed below are T cell receptor beta chains from one sample, sequenced in a study of T cells after posttransplantation cyclophosphamide. Here immunoSEQ multiplex PCR was the method, and the copy in TCRdb shows in-frame clones only, minus some. The sample has more than 10,000 clones, roughly 80% seen once. The source material was PBMCs, sampled about 1,800 days after allogeneic stem cell transplant with posttransplant cyclophosphamide. The receptors originated from a female patient in her forties or fifties who received an allogeneic stem cell transplant from a related donor, was CMV-positive, and had no GVHD. Some T cells may be the graft donor's. Each CDR3 is given with its conserved first and last residue. D genes are given only for firm matches.

V	D	J	DNA	CDR3
TRBV11-1	TRBD2	TRBJ2-7	TGTGCCAGCAGCTTAGCGCAGCTAGCGGGAGTCTACGAGCAGTACTTC	CASSLAQLAGVYEQYF
TRBV9	TRBD1	TRBJ2-5	TGTGCCAGCAGCGTAGCAGGGGGCGCGGGGACCCAGTACTTC	CASSVAGGAGTQYF
TRBV25-1	TRBD2	TRBJ2-3	TGTGCCAGCAGATCTACCGGGACTAGCGGACCCATTACGCAGTATTTT	CASRSTGTSGPITQYF
TRBV7-3	-	TRBJ2-1	TGTGCCAGCAGCTTAGGTGTCAGGGGCGGTGAGCAGTTCTTC	CASSLGVRGGEQFF
TRBV29-1	-	TRBJ1-1	TGCAGCGTTGCTCAGGTTCGCACTGAAGCTTTCTTT	CSVAQVRTEAFF
TRBV5-4	-	TRBJ1-3	TGTGCCAGCAGCTCACAGGCCTCTGGAAACACCATATATTTT	CASSSQASGNTIYF
TRBV30	-	TRBJ1-5	TGTGCCTGGAGTAGGGTAGACTTCGACTACAATCAGCCCCAGCATTTT	CAWSRVDFDYNQPQHF
TRBV6-6	-	TRBJ2-3	TGTGCCAGCGTACCCCCAGGCAGCACAGATACGCAGTATTTT	CASVPPGSTDTQYF
TRBV7-6	-	TRBJ2-5	TGTGCCAGCAGCTCCTCCCAAGAGACCCAGTACTTC	CASSSSQETQYF
TRBV9	TRBD1	TRBJ2-1	TGTGCCAGCAGCGTAAAGACAGGGGCCACCCAGTTCTTC	CASSVKTGATQFF
TRBV30	TRBD2	TRBJ2-1	TGTGCCTGGAGTCAGGCTAGCGGTCCTTACAATGAGCAGTTCTTC	CAWSQASGPYNEQFF
TRBV14	TRBD1	TRBJ2-1	TGTGCCAGCAGCCCGACAGGGTGGAATGAGCAGTTCTTC	CASSPTGWNEQFF
TRBV28	-	TRBJ1-5	TGTGCCAGCAGTTTAGGGAGGGTTGGACAGCCCCAGCATTTT	CASSLGRVGQPQHF